The 18 T cell receptor beta chains in this list originate from one sample, sequenced in a study of cytomegalovirus exposure and HLA in healthy donors. Sequenced by immunoSEQ multiplex PCR; TCRdb stores in-frame clones only, minus some. The sample lists approximately 260,000 clones, approximately 83% seen once, with over 0.95% in the top ten. The sample taken for sequencing was PBMCs. These TCRs come from a woman aged 25 to 45 in good health and CMV-seropositive.

The V call is TRBV2, the J call TRBJ2-6, with 12 bases lining up with TRBD1. CDR1 and CDR2 (germline): SNHLY, FYNNEI. The trim removed 0 bases at V and 3 bases at J, leaving 3 bases unmatched. The CDR3 is 18 amino acids. This CDR3 reads CASSEAGQGAGGANVLTF. CDR3 bases: TGTGCCAGCAGTGAAGCGGGACAGGGGGCGGGTGGGGCCAACGTCCTGACTTTC.

The V call is TRBV4-1, the J call TRBJ2-1; TRBD2 matches at 11 bases. CDR3 length equals 16 residues. Trimming took 1 base from V and 8 from J; bases not matched to a gene: 7. Germline V CDR1 and CDR2: MGHRA, YSYEKL. CDR3 protein: CASSQGLASGRYEQFF. CDR3 in DNA: TGCGCCAGCAGCCAAGGCTTGGCTAGCGGGAGGTATGAGCAGTTCTTC.

This clone appeared once. The V and J genes are TRBV5-4 and TRBJ1-3, with D perhaps TRBD1 (6 bases). The CDR3 has 16 residues. Trimming took 4 bases from V and 2 from J, leaving 16 bases between them. Germline loops: CDR1 SGHNT, CDR2 YYREEE (reference sequence). CDR3 coding DNA: TGTGCCAGCAGCACATTCCCGACAGGCACTGGAAACACCATATATTTT. It codes for CASSTFPTGTGNTIYF. Full variable domain (remainder filled in from reference TRBV5-4 and TRBJ1-3): ETGVTQSPTHLIKTRGQQVTLRCSSQSGHNTVSWYQQALGQGPQFIFQYYREEENGRGNFPPRFSGLQFPNYSSELNVNALELDDSALYLCASSTFPTGTGNTIYFGEGSWLTVV.

This clone was detected a few times. The chain combines TRBV7-9 with TRBJ2-7; perhaps TRBD2 as D (5 bases). Trimming shortened V by 1 base and J by 0 bases, and 7 bases separated the two germline ends. This CDR3 has 14 amino acids. The germline V gene encodes CDR1 SEHNR and CDR2 FQNEAQ (reference sequence). The CDR3 sequence: CASSLVGSSYEQYF. The CDR3, as DNA: TGTGCCAGCAGCTTAGTGGGGAGCTCCTACGAGCAGTACTTC.

The rearrangement uses TRBV27 and TRBJ2-1; TRBD2 aligns across 8 bases. Germline V lookup: CDR1 MNHEY, CDR2 SMNVEV (reference sequence). This CDR3 spans 15 amino acids. After removal of 6 bases from V and 3 bases from J, the junction contained 7 bases not matched to a gene. The CDR3 sequence is CASSLGLARYNEQFF. The CDR3 bases are TGTGCCAGCAGCCTCGGACTAGCCCGCTACAATGAGCAGTTCTTC.

The V call is TRBV11-2, the J call TRBJ2-3, with TRBD2 matching over 7 bases. This CDR3 has 16 residues. V was pared by 0 bases and J by 5 bases, with 8 bases of the junction left unmatched. Germline-derived CDR1 and CDR2 are SGHAT and FQNNGV. CDR3 sequence: CASSLEGALARDTQYF. The CDR3 DNA follows: TGTGCCAGCAGCTTAGAAGGGGCACTAGCGAGAGATACGCAGTATTTT.

V usage is TRBV10-3 and J usage is TRBJ2-5; 12 positions agree with TRBD2. The CDR3 is 19 residues long. V shed 0 bases, J shed 3 bases, and the junction held 11 bases outside the gene matches. Germline lookup yields CDR1 ENHRY and CDR2 SYGVKD. This CDR3 reads CAISESRGLAGGQEETQYF. Here the CDR3 DNA reads TGTGCCATCAGTGAGTCTCGGGGGCTAGCGGGAGGGCAAGAAGAGACCCAGTACTTC.

This chain joins TRBV6-5 and TRBJ1-1; a possible D gene is TRBD1 (6 bases). V lost 1 base, J lost 5 bases, and 8 bases lay in between. Per germline, CDR1 MNHEY and CDR2 SVGAGI. This CDR3 comprises 13 residues. The CDR3 region has the DNA TGTGCCAGCAGTTACTATAGGGGGACTGAAGCTTTCTTT. Protein: CASSYYRGTEAFF.

The CDR3 bases are TGTGCCAGCACCCTAGGACTAGCGGAATACAATGAGCAGTTCTTC. Residues: CASTLGLAEYNEQFF. The chain is built from TRBV7-8 and TRBJ2-1; 10 bases fit TRBD2. Germline V gives CDR1 SGHVS, CDR2 FQNEAQ. J lost 4 bases, V lost 7 bases, and 7 bases had no gene match. The CDR3 sequence is 15 residues long.

The chain joins TRBV5-1 to TRBJ1-4, with 9 bases identical to TRBD1. Trimming cost V 4 bases and J 8 bases; bases outside gene matches: 15. CDR3 length: 17 amino acids. Germline loops: CDR1 SGHRS, CDR2 YFSETQ. The CDR3 is CASSRGFVGQGREKLFF. The CDR3 DNA is TGCGCCAGCAGCCGAGGATTTGTGGGACAGGGTAGGGAAAAACTGTTTTTT. Full variable domain (outside the CDR3, taken from reference TRBV5-1 and TRBJ1-4): KAGVTQTPRYLIKTRGQQVTLSCSPISGHRSVSWYQQTPGQGLQFLFEYFSETQRNKGNFPGRFSGRQFSNSRSEMNVSTLELGDSALYLCASSRGFVGQGREKLFFGSGTQLSVL.

The V call is TRBV9, the J call TRBJ2-7; a weak D match, TRBD1 (6 bases). Germline V gene lookup returns CDR1 SGDLS and CDR2 YYNGEE. The CDR3 loop spans 15 amino acids. Trimming left V 4 bases short and J 4 bases short, with 18 bases between. CDR3 amino acids: CASSTRGTSKYEQYF. CDR3 in DNA: TGTGCCAGCAGCACCAGGGGCACAAGCAAATACGAGCAGTACTTC. Variable domain in full (rest from reference TRBV9 and TRBJ2-7): DSGVTQTPKHLITATGQRVTLRCSPRSGDLSVYWYQQSLDQGLQFLIQYYNGEERAKGNILERFSAQQFPDLHSELNLSSLELGDSALYFCASSTRGTSKYEQYFGPGTRLTVT.

The V call is TRBV7-9, the J call TRBJ2-3, with D hard to call. Between the trimmed V and J ends, which lost 5 bases and 6 bases, there was a span of 6 bases. CDR1 and CDR2 from the germline V gene are SEHNR and FQNEAQ (reference sequence). This CDR3 has 11 amino acids. CDR3 DNA: TGTGCCAGCAGCCCCTTGGATACGCAGTATTTT. Translation gives CASSPLDTQYF. The full variable domain, in which reference TRBV7-9 and TRBJ2-3 provide the parts outside the CDR3, is DTGVSQNPRHKITKRGQNVTFRCDPISEHNRLYWYRQTLGQGPEFLTYFQNEAQLEKSRLLSDRFSAERPKGSFSTLEIQRTEQGDSAMYLCASSPLDTQYFGPGTRLTVL.

The chain combines TRBV30 with TRBJ1-2; 9 bases fit TRBD1. There are 18 residues in the CDR3. Per the germline V gene, CDR1 is GTSNPN and CDR2 is SVGIG (reference sequence). Trimming took 0 bases from V and 7 from J; bases not matched to a gene: 18. The CDR3: CAWSVSFSGQGRPVGYTF. CDR3 coding DNA: TGTGCCTGGAGTGTATCTTTTAGTGGACAGGGGCGACCCGTTGGCTACACCTTC.

The chain employs TRBV11-3 and TRBJ2-7, with 7 nucleotides matching TRBD2. Germline V gives CDR1 SGHNT, CDR2 YENEEA. V dropped 1 base and J dropped 3; count of bases not matched to a gene: 18. The CDR3 extends over 19 amino acids. The CDR3 nucleotides are TGTGCCAGCAGCTTAGTAGGGCGGGAGCCTCCCTACGATAACTACGAGCAGTACTTC. Translated, it gives CASSLVGREPPYDNYEQYF.

CDR3 sequence: CAWQGYEQYF. CDR3 sequence (DNA): TGTGCCTGGCAGGGCTACGAGCAGTACTTC. The V and J genes are TRBV30 and TRBJ2-7; tentative D call: TRBD1 (5 bases). Germline CDR1 reads GTSNPN; CDR2 reads SVGIG (reference sequence). The CDR3 covers 10 residues. Between the trimmed V and J ends, which lost 5 bases and 3 bases, there was a span of 5 bases.

CDR3 in amino acids: CAWSSEDLAGNTIYF. The CDR3, as DNA: TGTGCCTGGAGTTCGGAGGACCTGGCTGGAAACACCATATATTTT. This chain joins TRBV30 and TRBJ1-3; D is uncertain. The CDR3 has 15 amino acids. Trimming removed 2 bases from V and 2 bases from J, with 13 bases in between. The V gene's germline CDR1 is GTSNPN and CDR2 SVGIG (reference sequence).

This clone was counted once. This sequence joins TRBV2 and TRBJ2-2; TRBD1 matches at 8 bases. After removal of 7 bases from V and 2 bases from J, the junction contained 9 bases not matched to a gene. Germline V lookup: CDR1 SNHLY, CDR2 FYNNEI. There are 16 residues in the CDR3. Here the CDR3 reads CASKAQGARNTGELFF. For the CDR3, the DNA is TGTGCCAGCAAGGCGCAGGGGGCTCGAAACACCGGGGAGCTGTTTTTT.

This rearrangement joins TRBV30 to TRBJ1-1; 9 bases agree with TRBD1. With 3 bases clipped from V and 0 bases from J, the junction kept 8 bases outside the gene matches. The CDR3 length is 16 residues. The V gene's germline CDR1 is GTSNPN and CDR2 SVGIG (reference sequence). This CDR3 reads CAWSQEQGALNTEAFF. The CDR3, as DNA: TGTGCCTGGAGCCAAGAACAGGGGGCCCTGAACACTGAAGCTTTCTTT.